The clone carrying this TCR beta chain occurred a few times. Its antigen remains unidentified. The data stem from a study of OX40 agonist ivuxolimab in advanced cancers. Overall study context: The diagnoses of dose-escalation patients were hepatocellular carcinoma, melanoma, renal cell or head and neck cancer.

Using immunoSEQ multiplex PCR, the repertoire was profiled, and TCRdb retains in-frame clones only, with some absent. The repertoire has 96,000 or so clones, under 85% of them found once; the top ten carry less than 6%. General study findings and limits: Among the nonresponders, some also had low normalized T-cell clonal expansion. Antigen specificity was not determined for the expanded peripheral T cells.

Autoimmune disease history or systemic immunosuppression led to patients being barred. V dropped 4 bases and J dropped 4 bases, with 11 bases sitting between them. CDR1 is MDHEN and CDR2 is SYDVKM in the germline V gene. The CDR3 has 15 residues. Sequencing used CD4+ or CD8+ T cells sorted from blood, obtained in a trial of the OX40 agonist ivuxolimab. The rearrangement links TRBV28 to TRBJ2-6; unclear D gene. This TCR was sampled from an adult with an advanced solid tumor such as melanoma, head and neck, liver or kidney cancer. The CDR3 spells CASSSRRTGANVLTF. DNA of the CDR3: TGTGCCAGCAGTTCCCGTCGTACAGGGGCCAACGTCCTGACTTTC.